This paragraph covers one T cell receptor beta chain sequence. This entry belongs to a study of control samples from healthy donors and cancer patients. V lost 2 bases, J lost 7 bases, and 15 bases lay in between. CDR1 is MNHNS and CDR2 is SASEGT in the germline V gene. This CDR3 contains 15 residues. Clones were read by immunoSEQ multiplex PCR, and TCRdb kept only the in-frame ones, dropping some. The sample lists approximately 100,000 clones; about 89% were seen once. The chain has TRBV6-1 and TRBJ2-1; possible D gene TRBD2, 6 bases. The sequenced material came from blood. The origin of this receptor is a woman between 50 and 59 years old in good health. CDR3: CASSEMGDSANEQFF. The CDR3, as DNA: TGTGCCAGCAGTGAAATGGGGGACTCGGCAAATGAGCAGTTCTTC.